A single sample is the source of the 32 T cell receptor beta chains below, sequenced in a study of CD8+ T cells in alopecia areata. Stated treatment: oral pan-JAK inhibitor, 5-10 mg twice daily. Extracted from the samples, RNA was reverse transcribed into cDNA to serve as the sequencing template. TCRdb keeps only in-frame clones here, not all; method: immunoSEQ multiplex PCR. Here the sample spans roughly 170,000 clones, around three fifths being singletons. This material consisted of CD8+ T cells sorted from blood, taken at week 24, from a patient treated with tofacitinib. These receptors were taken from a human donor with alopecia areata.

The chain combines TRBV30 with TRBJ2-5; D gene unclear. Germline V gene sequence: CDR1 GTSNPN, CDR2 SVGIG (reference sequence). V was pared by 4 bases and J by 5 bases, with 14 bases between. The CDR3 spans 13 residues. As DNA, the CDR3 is TGTGCCTGGACCCCGGATAGCTTGGAGACCCAGTACTTC. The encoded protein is CAWTPDSLETQYF. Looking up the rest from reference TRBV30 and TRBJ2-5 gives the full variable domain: SQTIHQWPATLVQPVGSPLSLECTVEGTSNPNLYWYRQAAGRGLQLLFYSVGIGQISSEVPQNLSASRPQDRQFILSSKKLLLSDSGFYLCAWTPDSLETQYFGPGTRLLVL.

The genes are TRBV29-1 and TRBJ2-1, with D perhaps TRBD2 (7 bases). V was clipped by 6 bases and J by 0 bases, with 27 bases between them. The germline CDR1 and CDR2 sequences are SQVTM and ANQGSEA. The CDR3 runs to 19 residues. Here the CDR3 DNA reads TGCAGCGTCCCGGGGGGAGACAGGTTCCGCCCCATCTCCTACAATGAGCAGTTCTTC. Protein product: CSVPGGDRFRPISYNEQFF.

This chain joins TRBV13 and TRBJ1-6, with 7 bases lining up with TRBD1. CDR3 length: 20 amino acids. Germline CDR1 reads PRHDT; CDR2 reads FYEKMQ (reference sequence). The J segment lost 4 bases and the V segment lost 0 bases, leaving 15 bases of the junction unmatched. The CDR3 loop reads CASSLGRQGPIPPYNSPLHF. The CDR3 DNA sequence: TGTGCCAGCAGCTTAGGACGACAGGGTCCCATCCCCCCTTATAATTCACCCCTCCACTTT.

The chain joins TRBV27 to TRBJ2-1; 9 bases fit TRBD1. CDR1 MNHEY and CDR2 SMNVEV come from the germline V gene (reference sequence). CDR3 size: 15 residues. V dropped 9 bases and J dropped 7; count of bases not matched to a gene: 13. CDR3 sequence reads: CASTINRDRVNEQFF. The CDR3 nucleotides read TGTGCCAGTACTATTAACCGGGACAGGGTTAATGAGCAGTTCTTC.

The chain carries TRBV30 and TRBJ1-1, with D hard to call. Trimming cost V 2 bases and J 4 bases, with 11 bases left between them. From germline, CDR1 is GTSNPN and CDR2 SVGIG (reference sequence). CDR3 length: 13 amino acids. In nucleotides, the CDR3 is TGTGCCTGGAGTTGGTCCGGAGGCACTGAAGCTTTCTTT. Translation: CAWSWSGGTEAFF. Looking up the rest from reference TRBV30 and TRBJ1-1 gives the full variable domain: SQTIHQWPATLVQPVGSPLSLECTVEGTSNPNLYWYRQAAGRGLQLLFYSVGIGQISSEVPQNLSASRPQDRQFILSSKKLLLSDSGFYLCAWSWSGGTEAFFGQGTRLTVV.

CDR3 protein: CATAKYSNQPQHF. The CDR3 nucleotides read TGTGCTACAGCCAAGTATAGCAATCAGCCCCAGCATTTT. The rearrangement uses TRBV12-5 and TRBJ1-5; D unresolved. Germline lookup yields CDR1 LGHNT and CDR2 FRNRAP. Trimming took off 10 bases at V and 0 bases at J, with 10 bases between the two ends. CDR3 length equals 13 residues.

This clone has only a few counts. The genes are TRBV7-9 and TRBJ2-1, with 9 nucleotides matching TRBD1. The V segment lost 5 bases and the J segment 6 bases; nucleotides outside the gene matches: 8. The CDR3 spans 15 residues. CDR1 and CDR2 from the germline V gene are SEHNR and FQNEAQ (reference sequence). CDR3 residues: CASSLRDRDSNEQFF. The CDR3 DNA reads TGTGCCAGCAGCCTCCGGGACAGGGACTCCAATGAGCAGTTCTTC.

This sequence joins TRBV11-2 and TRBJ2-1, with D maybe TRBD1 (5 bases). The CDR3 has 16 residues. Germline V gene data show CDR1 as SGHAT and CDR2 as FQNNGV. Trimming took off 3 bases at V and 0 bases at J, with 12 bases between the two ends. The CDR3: CASSFSTGGSYNEQFF. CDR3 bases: TGTGCCAGCAGCTTCTCCACAGGCGGCTCCTACAATGAGCAGTTCTTC. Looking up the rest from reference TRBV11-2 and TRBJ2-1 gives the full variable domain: EAGVAQSPRYKIIEKRQSVAFWCNPISGHATLYWYQQILGQGPKLLIQFQNNGVVDDSQLPKDRFSAERLKGVDSTLKIQPAKLEDSAVYLCASSFSTGGSYNEQFFGPGTRLTVL.

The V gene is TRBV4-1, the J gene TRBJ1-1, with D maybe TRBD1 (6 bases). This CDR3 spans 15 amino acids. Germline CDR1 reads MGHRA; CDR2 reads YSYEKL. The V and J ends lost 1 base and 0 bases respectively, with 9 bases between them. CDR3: CASSQVGTMNTEAFF. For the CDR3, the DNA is TGCGCCAGCAGCCAAGTTGGGACAATGAACACTGAAGCTTTCTTT.

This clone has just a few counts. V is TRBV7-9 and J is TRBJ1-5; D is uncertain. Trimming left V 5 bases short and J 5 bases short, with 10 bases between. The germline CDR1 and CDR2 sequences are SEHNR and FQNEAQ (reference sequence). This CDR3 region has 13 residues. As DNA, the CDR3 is TGTGCCAGCAGCCCAACCGACGATCAGCCCCAGCATTTT. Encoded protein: CASSPTDDQPQHF.

As DNA, the CDR3 is TGTGCCAGCAGTGTCGGGACACCTAACAATGAGCAGTTCTTC. Encoded protein: CASSVGTPNNEQFF. J is TRBJ2-1 and V is TRBV27, with a tentative D call TRBD1 (6 bases). Trimming took off 5 bases at V and 5 bases at J, with 13 bases between the two ends. The germline CDR1 and CDR2 sequences are MNHEY and SMNVEV (reference sequence). This CDR3 spans 14 amino acids.

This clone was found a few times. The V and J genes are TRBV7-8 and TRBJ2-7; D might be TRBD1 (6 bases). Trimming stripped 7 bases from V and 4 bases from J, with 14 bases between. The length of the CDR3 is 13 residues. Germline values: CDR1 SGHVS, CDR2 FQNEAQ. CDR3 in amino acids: CASTSGDGYEQYF. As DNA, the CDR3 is TGTGCCAGCACATCAGGGGACGGATACGAGCAGTACTTC.

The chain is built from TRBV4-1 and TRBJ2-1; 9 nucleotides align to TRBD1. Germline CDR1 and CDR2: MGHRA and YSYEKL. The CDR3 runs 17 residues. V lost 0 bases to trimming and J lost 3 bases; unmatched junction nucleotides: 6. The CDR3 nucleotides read TGCGCCAGCAGCCAAGAGGCCCGGGACAGGGTCTACAATGAGCAGTTCTTC. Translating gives CASSQEARDRVYNEQFF.

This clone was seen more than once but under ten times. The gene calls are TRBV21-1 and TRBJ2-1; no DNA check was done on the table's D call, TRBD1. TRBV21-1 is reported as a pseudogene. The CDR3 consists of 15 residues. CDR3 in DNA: TGTGCCAGCAGCAACGGGACAGGGGGCGAGGGTGAGCAGTTCTTC. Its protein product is CASSNGTGGEGEQFF.

The CDR3 is CASSQRGGRDEQFF. CDR3 sequence (DNA): TGCGCCAGCAGCCAGCGGGGAGGTAGGGATGAGCAGTTCTTC. The rearrangement uses TRBV4-1 and TRBJ2-1; perhaps TRBD2 as D (6 bases). The ends were cut back, 3 bases at V and 8 bases at J, with 14 bases in the middle. Germline CDR1 MGHRA, CDR2 YSYEKL. The CDR3 has 14 amino acids.

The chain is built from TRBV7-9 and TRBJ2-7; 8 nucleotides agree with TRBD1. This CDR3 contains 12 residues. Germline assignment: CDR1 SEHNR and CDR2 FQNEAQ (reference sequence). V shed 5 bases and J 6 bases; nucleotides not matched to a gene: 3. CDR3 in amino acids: CASSITGGEQYF. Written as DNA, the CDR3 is TGTGCCAGCAGCATAACAGGGGGCGAGCAGTACTTC.

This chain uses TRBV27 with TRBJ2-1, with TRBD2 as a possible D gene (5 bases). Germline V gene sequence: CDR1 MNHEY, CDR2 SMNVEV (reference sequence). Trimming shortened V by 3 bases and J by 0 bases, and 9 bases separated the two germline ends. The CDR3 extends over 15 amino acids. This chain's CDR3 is CASSLASRSYNEQFF. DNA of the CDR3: TGTGCCAGCAGTTTGGCTAGCCGCTCCTACAATGAGCAGTTCTTC.

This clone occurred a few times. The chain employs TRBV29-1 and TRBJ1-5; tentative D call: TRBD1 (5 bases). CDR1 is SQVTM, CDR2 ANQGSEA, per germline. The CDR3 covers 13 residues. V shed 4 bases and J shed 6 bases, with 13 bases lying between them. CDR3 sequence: CSVARGQGQPQHF. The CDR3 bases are TGCAGCGTTGCCCGGGGCCAGGGTCAGCCCCAGCATTTT.

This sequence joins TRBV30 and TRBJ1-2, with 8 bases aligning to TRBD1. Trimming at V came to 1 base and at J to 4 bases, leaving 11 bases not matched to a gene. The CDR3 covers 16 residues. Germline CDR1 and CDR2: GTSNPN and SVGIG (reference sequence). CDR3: CAWSALMDREAYGYTF. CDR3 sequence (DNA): TGTGCCTGGAGTGCGCTTATGGACAGGGAAGCCTATGGCTACACCTTC.

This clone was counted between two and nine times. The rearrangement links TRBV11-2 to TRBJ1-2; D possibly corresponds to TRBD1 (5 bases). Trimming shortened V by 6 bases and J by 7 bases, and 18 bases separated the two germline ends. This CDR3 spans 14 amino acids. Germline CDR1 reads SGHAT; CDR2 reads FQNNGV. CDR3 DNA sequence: TGTGCCAGCAGTAACGTCGACAGCCGGGGTGGCTACACCTTC. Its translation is CASSNVDSRGGYTF.

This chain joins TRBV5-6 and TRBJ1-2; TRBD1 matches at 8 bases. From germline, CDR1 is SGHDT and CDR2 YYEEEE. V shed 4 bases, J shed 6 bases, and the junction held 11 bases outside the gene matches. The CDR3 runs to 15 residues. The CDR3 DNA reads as TGTGCCAGCAGCCCCGCGGGCAGGGGGCAGAATGGCTACACCTTC. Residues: CASSPAGRGQNGYTF.

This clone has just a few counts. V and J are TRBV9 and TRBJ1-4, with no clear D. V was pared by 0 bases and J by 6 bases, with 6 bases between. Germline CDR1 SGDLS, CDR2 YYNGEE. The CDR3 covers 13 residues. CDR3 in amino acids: CASSVDGDEKLFF. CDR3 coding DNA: TGTGCCAGCAGCGTAGATGGGGATGAAAAACTGTTTTTT.

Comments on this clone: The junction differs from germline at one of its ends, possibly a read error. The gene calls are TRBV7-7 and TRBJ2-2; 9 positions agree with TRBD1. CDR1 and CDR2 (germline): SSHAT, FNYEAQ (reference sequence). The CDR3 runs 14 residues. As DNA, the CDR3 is TGTGCTAGCAGCTCCGGACAGGGGCCCGGGGAGCTGTTTTTT. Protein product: CASSSGQGPGELFF.

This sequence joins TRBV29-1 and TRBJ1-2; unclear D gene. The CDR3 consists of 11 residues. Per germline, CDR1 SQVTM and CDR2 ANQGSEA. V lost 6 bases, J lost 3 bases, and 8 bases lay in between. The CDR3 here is CSVPLHYGYTF. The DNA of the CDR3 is TGCAGCGTCCCCCTGCACTATGGCTACACCTTC.

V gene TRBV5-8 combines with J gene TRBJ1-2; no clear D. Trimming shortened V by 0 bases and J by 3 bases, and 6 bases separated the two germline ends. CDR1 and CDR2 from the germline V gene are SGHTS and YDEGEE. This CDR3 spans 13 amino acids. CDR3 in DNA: TGTGCCAGCAGCTTGGGTAGGCACTATGGCTACACCTTC. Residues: CASSLGRHYGYTF.

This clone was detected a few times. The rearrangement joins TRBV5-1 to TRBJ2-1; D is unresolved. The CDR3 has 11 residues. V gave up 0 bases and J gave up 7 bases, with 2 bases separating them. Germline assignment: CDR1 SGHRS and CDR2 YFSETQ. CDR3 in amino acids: CASSLDNEQFF. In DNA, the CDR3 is TGCGCCAGCAGCTTGGATAATGAGCAGTTCTTC. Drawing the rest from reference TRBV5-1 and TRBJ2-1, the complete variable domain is KAGVTQTPRYLIKTRGQQVTLSCSPISGHRSVSWYQQTPGQGLQFLFEYFSETQRNKGNFPGRFSGRQFSNSRSEMNVSTLELGDSALYLCASSLDNEQFFGPGTRLTVL.

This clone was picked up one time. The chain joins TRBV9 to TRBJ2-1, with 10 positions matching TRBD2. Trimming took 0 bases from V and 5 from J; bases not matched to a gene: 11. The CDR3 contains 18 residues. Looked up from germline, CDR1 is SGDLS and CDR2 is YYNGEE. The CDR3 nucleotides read TGTGCCAGCAGCGTAGGCGGGGATAGCGGGGGGCCACACAATGAGCAGTTCTTC. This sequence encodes CASSVGGDSGGPHNEQFF.

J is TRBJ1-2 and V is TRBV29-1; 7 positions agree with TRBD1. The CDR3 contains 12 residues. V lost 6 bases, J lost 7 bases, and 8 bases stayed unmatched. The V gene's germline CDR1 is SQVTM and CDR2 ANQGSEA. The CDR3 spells CSVTGVISGYTF. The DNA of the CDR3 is TGCAGCGTCACAGGGGTTATTAGTGGCTACACCTTC.

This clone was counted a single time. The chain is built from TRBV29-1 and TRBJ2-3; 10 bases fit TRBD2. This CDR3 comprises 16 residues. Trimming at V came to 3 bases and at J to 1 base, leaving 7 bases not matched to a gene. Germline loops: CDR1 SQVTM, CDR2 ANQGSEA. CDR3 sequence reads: CSVDNLAGVGTDTQYF. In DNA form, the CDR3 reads TGCAGCGTTGACAACCTAGCGGGGGTTGGCACAGATACGCAGTATTTT.

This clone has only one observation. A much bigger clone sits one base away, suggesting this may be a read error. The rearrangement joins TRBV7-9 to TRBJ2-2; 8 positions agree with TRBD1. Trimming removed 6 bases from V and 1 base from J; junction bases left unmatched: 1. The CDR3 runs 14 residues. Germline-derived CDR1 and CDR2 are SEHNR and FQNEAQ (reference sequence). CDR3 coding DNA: TGTGCCAGCAGTGGGACAGGGAACACCGGGGAGCTGTTTTTT. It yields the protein CASSGTGNTGELFF. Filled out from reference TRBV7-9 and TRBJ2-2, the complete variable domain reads DTGVSQNPRHKITKRGQNVTFRCDPISEHNRLYWYRQTLGQGPEFLTYFQNEAQLEKSRLLSDRFSAERPKGSFSTLEIQRTEQGDSAMYLCASSGTGNTGELFFGEGSRLTVL.

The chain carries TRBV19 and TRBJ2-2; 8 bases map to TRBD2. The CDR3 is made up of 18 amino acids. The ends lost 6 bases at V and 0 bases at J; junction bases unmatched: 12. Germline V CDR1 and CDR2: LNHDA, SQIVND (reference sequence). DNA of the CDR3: TGTGCCAGTAGCGGGTTCGGGGGGGCCCGCACGAACACCGGGGAGCTGTTTTTT. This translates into CASSGFGGARTNTGELFF.

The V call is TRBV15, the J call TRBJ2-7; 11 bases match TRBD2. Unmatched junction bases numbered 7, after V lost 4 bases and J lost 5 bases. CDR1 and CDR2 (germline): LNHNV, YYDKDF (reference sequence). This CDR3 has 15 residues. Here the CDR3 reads CATSNSGGAIHEQYF. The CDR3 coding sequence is TGTGCCACCAGCAATAGCGGGGGGGCGATACACGAGCAGTACTTC. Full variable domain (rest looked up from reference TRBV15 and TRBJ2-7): DAMVIQNPRYQVTQFGKPVTLSCSQTLNHNVMYWYQQKSSQAPKLLFHYYDKDFNNEADTPDNFQSRRPNTSFCFLDIRSPGLGDTAMYLCATSNSGGAIHEQYFGPGTRLTVT.